This T cell receptor (beta chain) emerged from a study of vaccination and CD4 T cells after COVID-19. Treatment given: approximately 9-day PBMC culture with coronavirus spike peptide pools or control peptides (ViraFEST assay). Notes on this clonotype: Antigen: not known.

Cultured CD4+ T-cell DNA underwent Oncomine TCR Beta short-read sequencing. MiXCR, applied by TCRdb to the PCR reads, yields one record per CDR3 protein. This table holds some 16,000 distinct CDR3 sequences, about 68% found once. Study outcomes and limitations: The authors identified 304 of 307 vaccine-specific clones in convalescent patients as spike mono-reactive.

The CDR3 length is 13 residues. Per the germline V gene, CDR1 is SGDLS and CDR2 is YYNGEE. The V and J ends lost 3 bases and 4 bases respectively, with 7 bases between them. The chain has TRBV9 and TRBJ1-4; D not certain. The source material was CD4+ T cells from blood, cultured in vitro, sampled after SARS-CoV-2 vaccination. The sequence came from a human donor who received a COVID-19 vaccine. The CDR3 protein is CASSALINEKLFF. The CDR3 DNA sequence: TGTGCCAGCAGCGCGCTAATTAATGAAAAACTGTTTTTT. The whole variable domain, filled in from reference TRBV9 and TRBJ1-4, reads DSGVTQTPKHLITATGQRVTLRCSPRSGDLSVYWYQQSLDQGLQFLIQYYNGEERAKGNILERFSAQQFPDLHSELNLSSLELGDSALYFCASSALINEKLFFGSGTQLSVL.